The sequence of this TCR beta chain was determined in a study of OX40 agonist ivuxolimab in advanced cancers. Here immunoSEQ multiplex PCR was the method, and the copy in TCRdb shows in-frame clones only, minus some. The sample carries around 69,000 clones, 75% to 85% recorded once. The CDR3 totals 17 residues. The J gene is TRBJ2-3, the V gene TRBV21-1; the table names TRBD2, a call not compared with the DNA. TRBV21-1 is given as a pseudogene. The source was CD4+ or CD8+ T cells sorted from blood, collected in a trial of the OX40 agonist ivuxolimab. The source is an adult with an advanced solid tumor such as melanoma, head and neck, liver or kidney cancer. The CDR3 DNA is TGTGCCAGCAGCAAAAGGAAAAAGCGGGGGTCCACAGATACGCAGTATTTT. As protein: CASSKRKKRGSTDTQYF.